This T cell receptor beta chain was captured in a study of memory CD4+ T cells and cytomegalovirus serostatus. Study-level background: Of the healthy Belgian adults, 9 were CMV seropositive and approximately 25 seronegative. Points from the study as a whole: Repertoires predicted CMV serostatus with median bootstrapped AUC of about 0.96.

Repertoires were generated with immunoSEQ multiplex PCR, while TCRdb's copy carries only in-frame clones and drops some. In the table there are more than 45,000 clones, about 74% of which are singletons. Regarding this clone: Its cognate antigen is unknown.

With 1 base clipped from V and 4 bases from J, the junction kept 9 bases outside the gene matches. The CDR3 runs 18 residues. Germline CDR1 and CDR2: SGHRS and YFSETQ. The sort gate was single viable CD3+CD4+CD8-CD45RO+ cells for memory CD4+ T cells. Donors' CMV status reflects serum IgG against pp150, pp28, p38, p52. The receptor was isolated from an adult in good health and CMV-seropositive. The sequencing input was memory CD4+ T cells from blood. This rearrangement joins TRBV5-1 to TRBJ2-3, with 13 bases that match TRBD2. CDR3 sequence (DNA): TGCGCCAGCAGCTTGTCTGTACTAGCGGGGGGGTTGGCAGATACGCAGTATTTT. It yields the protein CASSLSVLAGGLADTQYF.